The sequence of this T cell receptor (beta chain) was determined in a study of identical twins. Study-wide findings and caveats: For out-of-frame alpha sequences shared by twins, low generation probability was in excess. Insertions were reduced in abundant cord blood beta clonotypes but not in memory repertoires. Partly confounded zero-insertion analyses could result from invariant MAIT and iNKT cells. Within beta out-of-frame sequences, the excess sharing observed between twins was weaker.

TCRdb analysed the 5' RACE reads with MiXCR anew, one entry per CDR3 protein. There are roughly 1,500,000 distinct CDR3 sequences in the sample; about 31% occur only once, and under 0.35% lies in the top ten. CDR1 and CDR2 (germline): MNHNS, SASEGT. This CDR3 region has 16 residues. Unmatched junction bases numbered 6, after V lost 4 bases and J lost 0 bases. There are a few counts of this clonotype. Antigen: not known. The sequenced material came from cord blood. The TCR was taken from a newborn girl in good health. This chain uses TRBV6-1 with TRBJ1-1, with 9 bases that match TRBD1. CDR3 bases: TGTGCCAGCAGTGCACAGGGGGCGCCTATGAACACTGAAGCTTTCTTT. Its protein is CASSAQGAPMNTEAFF.